Listed here are 17 T cell receptor beta chains from one sample, sequenced in a study of cytomegalovirus exposure and HLA in healthy donors. Vbeta (60) and Jbeta (13) primers were used in the PCR. Profiling relied on immunoSEQ multiplex PCR, and the TCRdb table lists in-frame clones only, not all of them. The sample shows 150,000 to 200,000 clones, 12% of them seen only once. The sequenced sample consisted of PBMCs. These receptors came from a man aged 50 to 59 in good health and CMV-seropositive.

This clone was seen a few times. The chain couples TRBV6-5 to TRBJ1-2; D uncertain. V lost 6 bases, J lost 0 bases, and 8 bases lay in between. Germline lookup yields CDR1 MNHEY and CDR2 SVGAGI. CDR3 size: 13 residues. The CDR3 nucleotides read TGTGCCAGCAGAAAAACTGCTAACTATGGCTACACCTTC. It translates to CASRKTANYGYTF.

This chain joins TRBV5-4 and TRBJ1-2; TRBD1 might be the D (5 bases). V was cut by 3 bases and J by 5 bases, with 11 bases left in between. CDR3 length equals 13 residues. Germline loops: CDR1 SGHNT, CDR2 YYREEE (reference sequence). CDR3 in DNA: TGTGCCAGCAGCTCCGACAGCCTTTATGGCTACACCTTC. Translated, it gives CASSSDSLYGYTF.

This chain joins TRBV11-2 and TRBJ2-1; D not certain. From germline, CDR1 is SGHAT and CDR2 FQNNGV. The length of the CDR3 is 14 residues. V lost 5 bases and J 6 bases, leaving 14 bases between the germline ends. DNA for the CDR3: TGTGCCAGCAGCCAAGCTCGTCACTCCAATGAGCAGTTCTTC. It yields the protein CASSQARHSNEQFF. The complete variable domain, with remaining parts taken from reference TRBV11-2 and TRBJ2-1, reads EAGVAQSPRYKIIEKRQSVAFWCNPISGHATLYWYQQILGQGPKLLIQFQNNGVVDDSQLPKDRFSAERLKGVDSTLKIQPAKLEDSAVYLCASSQARHSNEQFFGPGTRLTVL.

This chain links TRBV6-5 with TRBJ2-7; weak D call: TRBD1 (6 bases). This CDR3 contains 14 residues. CDR1 is MNHEY, CDR2 SVGAGI, per germline. Trimming cost V 5 bases and J 1 base, with 12 bases left between them. As DNA, the CDR3 is TGTGCCAGCAGTGCAGGACAGAATTCCTACGAGCAGTACTTC. Translation gives CASSAGQNSYEQYF.

CDR3: CASSAQAALLARGDTQYF. The CDR3 DNA follows: TGTGCCAGCAGCGCCCAGGCGGCGCTACTAGCCCGTGGAGATACGCAGTATTTT. The genes are TRBV4-2 and TRBJ2-3; D perhaps matches TRBD2 (6 bases). The CDR3 has 18 residues. Per the germline V gene, CDR1 is LGHNA and CDR2 is YNFKEQ. The V end lost 5 bases, the J end lost 5 bases, and 26 bases lay between the germline ends.

This clone was seen more than once but under ten times. CDR3 nucleotide sequence: TGTGCCAGCAGCCCTCGGGAAGGCTACCAAGAGACCCAGTACTTC. Its protein is CASSPREGYQETQYF. The chain recombines TRBV9 with TRBJ2-5; possible D gene TRBD2, 5 bases. This CDR3 has 15 amino acids. Germline CDR1 and CDR2: SGDLS and YYNGEE. V dropped 4 bases and J dropped 0 bases, with 13 bases sitting between them.

This clone has only a few counts. This chain uses TRBV18 with TRBJ1-1; TRBD1 aligns across 7 bases. Germline values: CDR1 KGHSH, CDR2 LQKENI. This CDR3 is 15 amino acids long. V shed 2 bases, J shed 5 bases, and the junction held 8 bases outside the gene matches. Written as DNA, the CDR3 is TGTGCCAGCTCACCAGGGCAGGGGGATCGGACTGAAGCTTTCTTT. Translation: CASSPGQGDRTEAFF. The full variable domain, with the rest looked up from reference TRBV18 and TRBJ1-1, is NAGVMQNPRHLVRRRGQEARLRCSPMKGHSHVYWYRQLPEEGLKFMVYLQKENIIDESGMPKERFSAEFPKEGPSILRIQQVVRGDSAAYFCASSPGQGDRTEAFFGQGTRLTVV.

This clone has just a few counts. The V and J genes are TRBV6-5 and TRBJ1-1; the D is unclear. This CDR3 comprises 12 residues. Germline assignment: CDR1 MNHEY and CDR2 SVGAGI. Trimming stripped 6 bases from V and 0 bases from J, with 5 bases between. This CDR3 reads CASSSVNTEAFF. The DNA for the CDR3 is TGTGCCAGCAGCTCGGTGAACACTGAAGCTTTCTTT.

The chain has TRBV9 and TRBJ1-1; unclear D gene. CDR3 size: 15 residues. Deletions cut 4 bases from V and 0 bases from J, with 13 bases between. Germline V gene sequence: CDR1 SGDLS, CDR2 YYNGEE. The CDR3 sequence: CASSPAGSLNTEAFF. CDR3 bases: TGTGCCAGCAGCCCAGCGGGCAGCTTGAACACTGAAGCTTTCTTT.

The V gene is TRBV7-8, the J gene TRBJ2-1; 8 nucleotides align to TRBD2. CDR1 and CDR2 (germline): SGHVS, FQNEAQ. With 0 bases clipped from V and 3 bases from J, the junction kept 4 bases outside the gene matches. The CDR3 extends over 16 amino acids. CDR3 protein: CASSLAAGAVYNEQFF. CDR3 bases: TGTGCCAGCAGCTTAGCAGCGGGGGCCGTCTACAATGAGCAGTTCTTC. The complete variable domain, with remaining parts taken from reference TRBV7-8 and TRBJ2-1, reads GAGVSQSPRYKVAKRGQDVALRCDPISGHVSLFWYQQALGQGPEFLTYFQNEAQLDKSGLPSDRFFAERPEGSVSTLKIQRTQQEDSAVYLCASSLAAGAVYNEQFFGPGTRLTVL.

The rearrangement links TRBV29-1 to TRBJ2-7; 9 bases are shared with TRBD2. The CDR3 contains 15 residues. Per the germline V gene, CDR1 is SQVTM and CDR2 is ANQGSEA. V shed 0 bases, J shed 4 bases, and the junction held 7 bases outside the gene matches. This CDR3 is CSVEDQAGGRYEQYF. As DNA, the CDR3 is TGCAGCGTTGAAGATCAGGCGGGGGGGCGTTACGAGCAGTACTTC.

The chain is built from TRBV14 and TRBJ2-3, with 7 bases identical to TRBD1. Germline trimming cut 1 base from V and 0 bases from J; bases unmatched to any gene: 4. The V gene's germline CDR1 is SGHDN and CDR2 FVKESK. The CDR3 has 16 residues. The CDR3 DNA follows: TGTGCCAGCAGCCAAGCGAGGGGACAGAGCACAGATACGCAGTATTTT. This codes for CASSQARGQSTDTQYF.

V and J are TRBV25-1 and TRBJ1-6; TRBD1 aligns across 8 bases. V lost 4 bases and J lost 10; bases outside the gene matches: 3. The CDR3 runs to 13 residues. The germline V gene has CDR1 MGHDK and CDR2 SYGVNS. This chain's CDR3 is CASSGRGRSPLHF. The DNA of the CDR3 is TGTGCCAGCAGTGGCAGGGGGCGATCACCCCTCCACTTT.

This clone was counted a few times. As DNA, the CDR3 is TGTGCCAGCAGCCCTATCGTGGGCCGCAATGAGCAGTTCTTC. This encodes CASSPIVGRNEQFF. The rearrangement joins TRBV6-5 to TRBJ2-1; the D is unclear. Germline lookup yields CDR1 MNHEY and CDR2 SVGAGI. The length of the CDR3 is 14 residues. Deletions cut 6 bases from V and 6 bases from J, with 15 bases between.

This clone was counted a few times. The chain couples TRBV29-1 to TRBJ1-1; D is unresolved. Trimming removed 7 bases from V and 1 base from J, with 4 bases in between. The CDR3 totals 10 residues. Germline-derived CDR1 and CDR2 are SQVTM and ANQGSEA. CDR3 bases: TGCAGCGCCTGGAACACTGAAGCTTTCTTT. Protein sequence: CSAWNTEAFF.

The chain employs TRBV2 and TRBJ1-5; D is perhaps TRBD1 (6 bases). Trimming left V 5 bases short and J 0 bases short, with 8 bases between. Germline CDR1 reads SNHLY; CDR2 reads FYNNEI. The length of the CDR3 is 14 residues. The CDR3 reads CASSRQDSNQPQHF. CDR3 in DNA: TGTGCCAGCAGTAGACAGGATAGCAATCAGCCCCAGCATTTT.

The chain joins TRBV6-5 to TRBJ1-1, with a weak D call TRBD1 (6 bases). This CDR3 has 15 residues. Trimming removed 4 bases at V and 4 bases at J, with 16 bases between. CDR1 and CDR2 from the germline V gene are MNHEY and SVGAGI. The CDR3 bases are TGTGCCAGCAGTTTCGGTCCTGGGGGCGGCACTGAAGCTTTCTTT. It codes for CASSFGPGGGTEAFF.